This T cell receptor (beta chain) originates from a study of metastatic and nonmetastatic thyroid tumors (dated by TCRdb to the early 2020s). For the wider study: The researchers compared repertoires between peripheral blood samples and tumor or nodule tissue samples from patients with malignant or benign thyroid disease.

Notes on this clone: Its cognate antigen has yet to be identified. No base quality values were provided; no much bigger clone lies one nucleotide off.

The germline V gene specifies SGHRS as CDR1 and YFSETQ as CDR2. Taken from cysteine to phenylalanine, the CDR3 has 15 residues. Only the CDR3 portion is preserved as DNA: 45 bases, with reading frame beginning at the first base. The junction shows trimming of 4 bases on V and 6 bases on J, and the gene matches do not reach 5 bases of it. No treatment had been received by any patient before thyroid surgery. Patient clinical samples collected from about 2011 to 2018 were retrospectively analysed using T-cell receptor beta sequencing. Library creation used PCR. The reads were generated on an Illumina HiSeq 4000. High-throughput sequencing was used to profile the CDR3 region of the TCR beta-chain in every patient. The paper's processing steps were these. Drawing on CDR3 differences between clinicopathological groups, the researchers built a classifier meant to tell apart patients with distant-metastatic papillary thyroid cancer. The Shannon index was used to assess repertoire diversity, and the Morisita-Horn index was used to assess tumor-blood repertoire similarity. TCRdb trimmed public reads at Q25 via fastp, called clones via MiXCR and kept in-frame beta chains. TCRdb, rather than the study authors, made the V and J calls. The sample table shows under 8,000 clones, and 30% to 40% are seen once. The ten largest make up around 13% of the sample.

The paper as a whole reports these results and caveats: In both blood and tumor samples, TCR beta diversity was reported to be significantly higher in malignant tumors than in benign nodules.

The rearrangement combines TRBV5-1 with TRBJ2-2; 11 central bases correspond to TRBD2. The material sequenced was adjacent normal tissue. The sequence derives from a female donor with papillary thyroid cancer or a benign thyroid nodule (not recorded which). Some clones in this sample may be carry-over from other donors' samples. The sequenced DNA: TGCGCCAGCAGCCCTCTAGCGGGAGGTTCCGGGGAGCTGTTTTTT. It specifies CASSPLAGGSGELFF. Extended through the reference TRBV5-1 and TRBJ2-2 proteins, this CDR3 yields the full variable domain: KAGVTQTPRYLIKTRGQQVTLSCSPISGHRSVSWYQQTPGQGLQFLFEYFSETQRNKGNFPGRFSGRQFSNSRSEMNVSTLELGDSALYLCASSPLAGGSGELFFGEGSRLTVL.